The T cell receptor (beta chain) under discussion was sequenced for a study of vaccination effects on CD4 cells after COVID-19. CDR3 length: 16 amino acids. With 0 bases clipped from V and 8 bases from J, the junction kept 8 bases outside the gene matches. Germline loops: CDR1 SGHNT, CDR2 YENEEA. Assay used: immunoSEQ multiplex PCR; TCRdb lists only in-frame clones, some missing. The sample comprises around 60,000 clones, 60% to 80% of which are singletons, and approximately 2.8% rests with the top ten. A word on this clone: Its target is unknown.

Sequencing followed a ViraFEST assay step that expanded antigen-specific CD4+ T cells with viral peptide pools. Culture proceeded for 10 days, and CD4+ T cells were then isolated. According to the study, vaccine recipients showed no prior SARS-CoV-2 infection and negative nucleocapsid antibodies. The chain links TRBV11-3 to TRBJ2-1, with 9 bases aligning to TRBD1. This receptor was obtained from a human donor who received a COVID-19 vaccine. The material was CD4+ T cells from PBMCs cultured with HCoV-NL63 spike peptides, obtained before COVID-19 vaccination. The CDR3 nucleotides are TGTGCCAGCAGCTTAGAAGGGGGACAGGGAGTCTATGAGCAGTTCTTC. Translated: CASSLEGGQGVYEQFF.